This T cell receptor beta chain is drawn from a study of blood T cell repertoires in COVID-19. For the study at large: Two consecutive negative NP/OP PCR tests, clearance, or resolved symptoms defined Cohort 3 recovery. Sources were T cells, B-cell-depleted T cells, or PBMCs; the material itself was cDNA or gDNA.

CDR3 length equals 14 residues. V lost 5 bases and J lost 3, with 10 bases in between. The germline V gene has CDR1 KGHSH and CDR2 LQKENI. As processed by the authors: Researchers report that nucleated cell counts were estimated from reference gene primer amplification. Profiling relied on immunoSEQ multiplex PCR, and the TCRdb table lists in-frame clones only, not all of them. That table supplies the V and J calls and clone size; D and trimming were determined from the DNA. The sample has some 330,000 clones, over 75% seen once. This clone was found once. The sequence derives from a man aged 35 to 55 in a cohort exposed to, infected with or recovered from COVID-19 (not recorded which). The J gene is TRBJ1-4, the V gene TRBV18, with D perhaps matching TRBD1 (6 bases). The sequenced material came from PBMCs or T cells enriched from blood (not recorded which). DNA of the CDR3: TGTGCCAGCTCAAACAGGGCGGCTAATGAAAAACTGTTTTTT. Amino acid sequence: CASSNRAANEKLFF.